Presented here are 26 T cell receptor beta chains from one specimen sequenced in a study of response to subunit inactivated influenza vaccine. TCRdb analysed the RT-PCR reads with MiXCR anew, one entry per CDR3 protein. The top ten hold around a tenth of the sample, which has hundreds of thousands of distinct CDR3 sequences, 22% seen once. This sample comprised PBMCs from blood, obtained approximately 20 months after vaccination. Receptor source: a man aged 50 to 69 who received an inactivated influenza vaccine.

This clonotype was seen repeatedly, ten times or more. V and J are TRBV10-3 and TRBJ1-1; TRBD1 aligns across 7 bases. With 7 bases clipped from V and 4 bases from J, the junction kept 6 bases outside the gene matches. The CDR3 length is 13 residues. CDR1 is ENHRY, CDR2 SYGVKD, per germline. The CDR3 sequence is CAITADRVTEAFF. The CDR3 nucleotides are TGTGCCATCACCGCAGACAGGGTCACTGAAGCTTTCTTT.

This clonotype was recorded a few times. The chain combines TRBV5-1 with TRBJ2-3, with 8 bases identical to TRBD1. V was pared by 4 bases and J by 4 bases, with 5 bases of the junction left unmatched. The CDR3 loop spans 14 amino acids. Looked up from germline, CDR1 is SGHRS and CDR2 is YFSETQ. Written as DNA, the CDR3 is TGCGCCAGCAGCATAGACAGGGGCGCAGATACGCAGTATTTT. Translating it yields CASSIDRGADTQYF.

The sample holds many counts of this clonotype. The chain uses TRBV5-1 and TRBJ2-1; D might be TRBD2 (7 bases). The CDR3 is made up of 17 amino acids. The germline V gene encodes CDR1 SGHRS and CDR2 YFSETQ. The V end was cut by 3 bases, the J end by 2 bases, with 18 bases between. The DNA of the CDR3 is TGCGCCAGCAGCTCCCGGACTAGGGGGGGGGCCTACAATGAGCAGTTCTTC. Translated: CASSSRTRGGAYNEQFF.

The chain links TRBV28 to TRBJ1-1; D ambiguous. The CDR3 extends over 13 amino acids. Germline V gene sequence: CDR1 MDHEN, CDR2 SYDVKM. V was cut by 6 bases and J by 0 bases, with 8 bases left in between. The CDR3 DNA is TGTGCCAGCAGGGGCCTGGTGAACACTGAAGCTTTCTTT. Translation: CASRGLVNTEAFF.

Comment on this clonotype: Sequence at one end of the junction differs from germline and may be a read error. The CDR3: CAISRAARVQGSPLHF. The DNA of the CDR3 is TGTGCCATCAGCAGAGCAGCCAGGGTTCAGGGTTCACCCCTCCACTTT. This chain connects TRBV15 to TRBJ1-6; D perhaps matches TRBD1 (5 bases). The CDR3 covers 16 residues. In germline, CDR1 is LNHNV, CDR2 YYDKDF (reference sequence).

V is TRBV5-1 and J is TRBJ1-2; 11 positions agree with TRBD1. The V and J ends lost 6 bases and 7 bases, in that order; junction bases with no gene match: 8. The CDR3 sequence is 14 residues long. In germline, CDR1 is SGHRS, CDR2 YFSETQ. The CDR3 DNA is TGCGCCAGCAACCAGGACAGGGGGCTTGGTGGCTACACCTTC. This codes for CASNQDRGLGGYTF.

This clonotype was detected only a few times. The gene calls are TRBV6-6 and TRBJ1-6; D unclear. Germline V gives CDR1 MNHNY, CDR2 SVGAGI (reference sequence). The CDR3 runs 13 residues. The V and J ends lost 7 bases and 4 bases respectively, with 8 bases between them. CDR3 nucleotide sequence: TGTGCCAGCAACCCACAATATAATTCACCCCTCCACTTT. Amino acid sequence: CASNPQYNSPLHF.

Only a few counts were recorded for this clonotype. The V and J genes are TRBV12-3 or TRBV12-4 and TRBJ2-7, with D possibly TRBD2 on 5 matching bases. V was cut by 7 bases and J by 6 bases, with 22 bases left in between. The CDR3 extends over 15 amino acids. CDR3: CASNRRWVASAEQYF. The CDR3 DNA follows: TGTGCCAGCAATCGGCGCTGGGTAGCGTCGGCCGAGCAGTACTTC.

V is TRBV20-1 and J is TRBJ2-2, with no clear D. Germline V gene sequence: CDR1 DFQATT, CDR2 SNEGSKA (reference sequence). Trimming removed 6 bases at V and 2 bases at J, with 10 bases between. The length of the CDR3 is 13 residues. The CDR3, as DNA: TGCAGTGCCCCTTACCCTAACACCGGGGAGCTGTTTTTT. As protein: CSAPYPNTGELFF.

The genes are TRBV5-5 and TRBJ2-1, with D possibly TRBD2 on 6 matching bases. CDR1 is SGHKS and CDR2 is YYEKEE in the germline V gene (reference sequence). This CDR3 spans 12 amino acids. Trimming cost V 4 bases and J 9 bases, with 11 bases left between them. Here the CDR3 DNA reads TGTGCCAGCAGCCTGGGGCGGGGTGAGCAGTTCTTC. This encodes CASSLGRGEQFF.

This clonotype was seen more than once but under ten times. The chain carries TRBV29-1 and TRBJ2-3; D is unresolved. The CDR3 is 15 amino acids. V dropped 3 bases and J dropped 0 bases, with 13 bases sitting between them. Germline-derived CDR1 and CDR2 are SQVTM and ANQGSEA. CDR3 residues: CSVESWQSSTDTQYF. The CDR3 region has the DNA TGCAGCGTTGAGAGTTGGCAGTCGAGCACAGATACGCAGTATTTT.

This clonotype was picked up a small number of times. The gene calls are TRBV28 and TRBJ2-1, with D possibly called TRBD1 or TRBD2 (5 bases each). The CDR3 is 14 amino acids. Between the trimmed V and J ends, which lost 3 bases and 6 bases, there was a span of 12 bases. CDR1 is MDHEN and CDR2 is SYDVKM in the germline V gene. CDR3 nucleotides: TGTGCCAGCAGTTTTGGGACGGGCCGCAATGAGCAGTTCTTC. Its protein product is CASSFGTGRNEQFF.

The V gene is TRBV12-3 or TRBV12-4, the J gene TRBJ1-2; D call uncertain. Deletions cut 2 bases from V and 4 bases from J, with 11 bases between. This CDR3 has 14 amino acids. The CDR3 DNA is TGTGCCAGCAGTTTACAGCTGGTGGGCTATGGCTACACCTTC. Translating gives CASSLQLVGYGYTF.

This clonotype was seen at least ten times. V gene TRBV12-3 or TRBV12-4 combines with J gene TRBJ1-1; D is unclear. V lost 6 bases, J lost 5 bases, and 10 bases lay in between. CDR3 length: 12 amino acids. Here the CDR3 reads CASSRTETEAFF. CDR3 sequence (DNA): TGTGCCAGCAGCCGGACGGAGACTGAAGCTTTCTTT.

The V call is TRBV20-1, the J call TRBJ1-5, with TRBD1 matching over 9 bases. V was pared by 0 bases and J by 1 base, with 10 bases of the junction left unmatched. Per the germline V gene, CDR1 is DFQATT and CDR2 is SNEGSKA (reference sequence). The CDR3 is 18 residues long. The chain's CDR3 is CSARDMGQGLGSNQPQHF. Here the CDR3 DNA reads TGCAGTGCTAGAGATATGGGACAGGGTTTAGGCAGCAATCAGCCCCAGCATTTT.

The chain couples TRBV5-1 to TRBJ2-1; TRBD2 agrees at 12 bases. Germline assignment: CDR1 SGHRS and CDR2 YFSETQ. V was pared by 3 bases and J by 6 bases, with 7 bases of the junction left unmatched. This CDR3 has 16 residues. The CDR3 coding sequence is TGCGCCAGCAGCTCCTCAGGACTAGCGGGGTCCAATGAGCAGTTCTTC. Translating gives CASSSSGLAGSNEQFF.

Only a few counts were recorded for this clonotype. The chain is built from TRBV2 and TRBJ1-6; the D gene is possibly TRBD1 (5 bases). From germline, CDR1 is SNHLY and CDR2 FYNNEI. This CDR3 has 17 amino acids. V lost 4 bases to trimming and J lost 0 bases, with 13 bases between them. The CDR3 region is CASSGIWGSSYNSPLHF. CDR3 nucleotide sequence: TGTGCCAGCAGTGGTATCTGGGGGAGCTCCTATAATTCACCCCTCCACTTT.

V gene TRBV7-9 combines with J gene TRBJ1-1; TRBD1 is a possible D gene (5 bases). Germline V gene data show CDR1 as SEHNR and CDR2 as FQNEAQ (reference sequence). The CDR3 extends over 13 amino acids. V was cut by 10 bases and J by 3 bases, with 15 bases left in between. Here the CDR3 DNA reads TGTGCCACCCTCCAGGCGGGGGACACTGAAGCTTTCTTT. It encodes CATLQAGDTEAFF.

This clonotype was seen a handful of times. The V and J genes are TRBV20-1 and TRBJ1-5, with TRBD1 as a possible D gene (6 bases). The CDR3 spans 13 residues. V was pared by 5 bases and J by 7 bases, with 15 bases between. CDR1 is DFQATT, CDR2 SNEGSKA, per germline (reference sequence). The DNA for the CDR3 is TGCAGTGCTCCCCCCGGGGGCGGCCAGCCCCAGCATTTT. It encodes CSAPPGGGQPQHF.

This clonotype was counted a few times. The chain employs TRBV29-1 and TRBJ1-2; no reliable D call. V was trimmed by 3 bases and J by 1 base, leaving 12 bases between them. The germline gives CDR1 SQVTM, CDR2 ANQGSEA. The CDR3 is 14 amino acids. CDR3 bases: TGCAGCGTTGATTACCCCGAACTTAACTATGGCTACACCTTC. Translating it yields CSVDYPELNYGYTF. The entire variable domain, with the rest obtained from reference TRBV29-1 and TRBJ1-2, is as follows: SAVISQKPSRDICQRGTSLTIQCQVDSQVTMMFWYRQQPGQSLTLIATANQGSEATYESGFVIDKFPISRPNLTFSTLTVSNMSPEDSSIYLCSVDYPELNYGYTFGSGTRLTVV.

This clonotype was counted a single time. Sequence at one end of the junction differs from germline and may be a read error. The V gene is TRBV5-1, the J gene TRBJ2-1; D remains ambiguous. The length of the CDR3 is 15 residues. Looked up from germline, CDR1 is SGHRS and CDR2 is YFSETQ. The CDR3 bases are TGCGCCAGCGGCTTGGAGCTCTTAGACGCTGGTGAGCAGTTCTTC. Protein sequence: CASGLELLDAGEQFF.

CDR3 protein: CASSLTGPKNTEAFF. The DNA of the CDR3 is TGTGCCAGCAGCCTGACCGGGCCCAAGAACACTGAAGCTTTCTTT. The chain couples TRBV5-4 to TRBJ1-1; D is undetermined. Germline V gives CDR1 SGHNT, CDR2 YYREEE (reference sequence). This CDR3 spans 15 amino acids. V shed 4 bases and J shed 1 base, with 14 bases lying between them. The whole variable domain, remainder taken from reference TRBV5-4 and TRBJ1-1, is ETGVTQSPTHLIKTRGQQVTLRCSSQSGHNTVSWYQQALGQGPQFIFQYYREEENGRGNFPPRFSGLQFPNYSSELNVNALELDDSALYLCASSLTGPKNTEAFFGQGTRLTVV.

This sequence joins TRBV5-1 and TRBJ2-2; D call uncertain. This CDR3 spans 14 amino acids. The V gene's germline CDR1 is SGHRS and CDR2 YFSETQ. Trimming pared 2 bases from V and 4 bases from J, leaving 9 bases between. The CDR3: CASSLEGATGELFF. The DNA of the CDR3 is TGCGCCAGCAGCTTAGAAGGTGCCACCGGGGAGCTGTTTTTT.

The sample holds many counts of this clonotype. The CDR3 here is CASSLVGTGPTSGPQHF. The DNA of the CDR3 is TGTGCCAGCTCACTTGTCGGGACAGGCCCAACCTCGGGGCCCCAGCATTTT. This chain uses TRBV18 with TRBJ1-5; 8 bases match TRBD1. This CDR3 has 17 residues. The junction had 17 bases not matched to a gene; V was cut back by 4 bases and J by 9 bases. CDR1 is KGHSH, CDR2 LQKENI, per germline.

Only a few counts were recorded for this clonotype. This chain's CDR3 is CASSLISFRGTDEQFF. The CDR3 nucleotides read TGTGCCAGCAGTTTGATCAGTTTTAGGGGCACCGATGAGCAGTTCTTC. This sequence joins TRBV27 and TRBJ2-1; possibly TRBD1 for D (5 bases). V lost 3 bases, J lost 8 bases, and 20 bases lay in between. The CDR3 contains 16 residues. Germline loops: CDR1 MNHEY, CDR2 SMNVEV (reference sequence).

This clonotype showed up just a few times. The genes are TRBV6-1 and TRBJ1-5; tentative D call: TRBD1 (6 bases). Germline values: CDR1 MNHNS, CDR2 SASEGT. The ends were cut back, 3 bases at V and 7 bases at J, with 13 bases in the middle. This CDR3 is 14 amino acids long. Written as DNA, the CDR3 is TGTGCCAGCAGTGATACGGGGGCAGAGCAGCCCCAGCATTTT. As protein: CASSDTGAEQPQHF.